A selection of T cell receptor beta chains follows, all from one sample in a study of Graves' ophthalmopathy and Graves' hyperthyroidism. TCRdb recomputed calls from the multiplex PCR reads with MiXCR, one row per CDR3 protein. The sample contains about 600,000 distinct CDR3 sequences, under 45% of which appear only once. The source material was peripheral blood or thyroid tissue (not recorded which). The receptors derive from an adult man with Graves' hyperthyroidism. The CDR3 runs from the conserved cysteine through the conserved F or W. Fields, in order: CDR3 DNA, CDR3 protein, J gene, V gene, clone size, D gene. D genes are given only for firm matches. Some rows have no size entry. The others give once, few or many, or a class for an expanded clone.

CDR3nt: TGTGGCGTAGGACAGGGCTTGAACACTGAAGCTTTCTTT
CDR3aa: CGVGQGLNTEAFF
j_gene: TRBJ1-1
v_gene: TRBV29-1
abundance: once
d_gene: TRBD1

CDR3nt: TGCAGCGTGCGAGAACAGGGCTATGGCTACACCTTC
CDR3aa: CSVREQGYGYTF
j_gene: TRBJ1-2
v_gene: TRBV29-1
abundance: -
d_gene: -

CDR3nt: TGCACCAGCAGCCAAGACACAGGGAGAGTGAACACTGAAGCTTTCTTT
CDR3aa: CTSSQDTGRVNTEAFF
j_gene: TRBJ1-1
v_gene: TRBV4-1
abundance: -
d_gene: -

CDR3nt: TGCAGCGTTGTTCCTATTGGGACAGTTCGGCGTGGCTACACCTTT
CDR3aa: CSVVPIGTVRRGYTF
j_gene: TRBJ1-2
v_gene: TRBV29-1
abundance: once
d_gene: TRBD1

CDR3nt: TGCGCCAGCAGCTTTAGTACGGAAGACTCCTACGAGCAGTACTTC
CDR3aa: CASSFSTEDSYEQYF
j_gene: TRBJ2-7
v_gene: TRBV5-1
abundance: many
d_gene: -

CDR3nt: TGTGCCAGTAGTGCGCGGGACCCCTGGCTGCATTTT
CDR3aa: CASSARDPWLHF
j_gene: TRBJ1-5
v_gene: TRBV19
abundance: many
d_gene: -

CDR3nt: TGTGCCATCAGTCGGGGACAGGGGATTATCTATGGCTACACCTTC
CDR3aa: CAISRGQGIIYGYTF
j_gene: TRBJ1-2
v_gene: TRBV10-3
abundance: -
d_gene: TRBD1

CDR3nt: TGCAGCGCAGGGACTTCCGAGGGGTACGAGCAGTACTTC
CDR3aa: CSAGTSEGYEQYF
j_gene: TRBJ2-7
v_gene: TRBV29-1
abundance: many
d_gene: -

CDR3nt: TGTGCCAGCAGCCTTAACCTGAGCCCCCTCCACTTT
CDR3aa: CASSLNLSPLHF
j_gene: TRBJ1-6
v_gene: TRBV28
abundance: many
d_gene: -

CDR3nt: TGTGCCAGCGCAGGACTCGTGAAGACCCAGTACTTC
CDR3aa: CASAGLVKTQYF
j_gene: TRBJ2-5
v_gene: TRBV28
abundance: many
d_gene: -

CDR3nt: TGTGCCAGCAGCCCCGGGACAGGGTATGCCTACGAGCAGTACTTC
CDR3aa: CASSPGTGYAYEQYF
j_gene: TRBJ2-7
v_gene: TRBV27
abundance: few
d_gene: TRBD1

CDR3nt: TGCAGCGTTGAAGGTCTGGCGGGGGACCACTACAATGAGCAGTCCTTC
CDR3aa: CSVEGLAGDHYNEQSF
j_gene: TRBJ2-1
v_gene: TRBV29-1
abundance: -
d_gene: TRBD2

CDR3nt: TGCGCCAGCAGGGGACAGGGGCCGGGAAACACCTTC
CDR3aa: CASRGQGPGNTF
j_gene: TRBJ1-2
v_gene: TRBV10-2
abundance: once
d_gene: TRBD1